This T cell receptor (beta chain) was captured in a study of T cell responses to AZD1222 COVID-19 vaccine. Study summary: Pooled in the analysis were second doses at about 4 or about 12 weeks.

With regard to this clone: Its specificity is not known.

The CDR3 is made up of 13 amino acids. The V gene's germline CDR1 is LGHDT and CDR2 YNNKEL (reference sequence). The junction had 0 bases not matched to a gene; V was cut back by 5 bases and J by 3 bases. Sequencing used immunoSEQ multiplex PCR; TCRdb keeps in-frame clones, though not all of them. Of a few hundred thousand clones in the sample, just over 90% were seen once. The study's findings and limits: Nearly half of unique spike-specific TCRs reportedly avoided B.1.351 and B.1.1.7 mutated regions. Baseline serology detected seropositivity in only six AZD1222 recipients. Donors skewed white British and female; clonal diversity was possibly underestimated.

This TCR was recovered from an adult in good health. The sequenced sample was peripheral blood, obtained on day 0 of AZD1222 vaccination. The chain couples TRBV3-1 (or the pseudogene TRBV3-2) to TRBJ1-1; TRBD1 matches at 10 bases. CDR3 nucleotides: TGTGCCAGCAGCGGGACAGGGGACACTGAAGCTTTCTTT. As protein: CASSGTGDTEAFF.